Each of the 22 T cell receptor beta chains below was sequenced from the same sample in a study of T cell responses to AZD1222 COVID-19 vaccine. Clones were sequenced by immunoSEQ multiplex PCR, and TCRdb holds only the in-frame ones, with some missing. In the table there are 97,000 or so clones, 85% to 90% of which are singletons. Specimen: peripheral blood, collected on day 0 of AZD1222 vaccination. These receptors originate from an adult in good health.

CDR3 nucleotide sequence: TGTGCCAGCACCGTTCTGGGGTTAAACTATGGCTACACCTTC. It yields the protein CASTVLGLNYGYTF. The chain uses TRBV7-8 and TRBJ1-2; D is unclear. The length of the CDR3 is 14 residues. The V gene's germline CDR1 is SGHVS and CDR2 FQNEAQ. V lost 7 bases, J lost 2 bases, and 14 bases lay in between.

This chain joins TRBV4-2 and TRBJ1-1, with D unclear. Germline V gives CDR1 LGHNA, CDR2 YNFKEQ. V was clipped by 0 bases and J by 4 bases, with 15 bases between them. The CDR3 covers 16 residues. The CDR3 nucleotides read TGTGCCAGCAGCCAAGAGATAGTGGCCCTAACCACTGAAGCTTTCTTT. Protein product: CASSQEIVALTTEAFF.

V is TRBV12-3 or TRBV12-4 and J is TRBJ2-1; weak D call: TRBD1 (6 bases). Trimming took 5 bases from V and 9 from J, leaving 11 bases between them. This CDR3 region has 12 residues. The CDR3 region has the DNA TGTGCCAGCAGTCCACAGGGTTTTGAGCAGTTCTTC. Its protein is CASSPQGFEQFF.

V usage is TRBV9 and J usage is TRBJ2-7; either TRBD1 or TRBD2 may fit D (5 bases each). This CDR3 comprises 17 residues. CDR1 SGDLS and CDR2 YYNGEE come from the germline V gene. Trimming pared 2 bases from V and 0 bases from J, leaving 18 bases between. The CDR3 bases are TGTGCCAGCAGCGTTGGGGGACCCCCATTCTCCTCCTACGAGCAGTACTTC. It translates to CASSVGGPPFSSYEQYF.

This chain uses TRBV5-4 with TRBJ2-7, with TRBD2 identical over 10 bases. CDR3 length: 16 residues. In germline, CDR1 is SGHNT, CDR2 YYREEE (reference sequence). V trimming: 0 bases; J trimming: 3 bases; junction bases outside the gene matches: 6. This CDR3 reads CASSLAGAGGLYEQYF. CDR3 nucleotide sequence: TGTGCCAGCAGCTTGGCCGGAGCGGGGGGGCTCTACGAGCAGTACTTC.

The chain employs TRBV27 and TRBJ1-5; D perhaps matches TRBD1 (6 bases). The CDR3 has 15 amino acids. Germline V gene data show CDR1 as MNHEY and CDR2 as SMNVEV (reference sequence). The V end lost 2 bases, the J end lost 6 bases, and 14 bases lay between the germline ends. The CDR3 loop reads CASSLRGRQIQPQHF. CDR3 nucleotides: TGTGCCAGCAGTTTAAGGGGGAGACAGATTCAGCCCCAGCATTTT.

This chain joins TRBV9 and TRBJ2-7; 8 positions agree with TRBD1. This CDR3 spans 15 amino acids. Germline V gives CDR1 SGDLS, CDR2 YYNGEE. With V trimmed by 0 bases and J by 4 bases, 6 bases remained unmatched. The CDR3 region has the DNA TGTGCCAGCAGCGTAGCGTCAGGGGGCGCGTACGAGCAGTACTTC. It is translated as CASSVASGGAYEQYF. Based on the CDR3 plus reference TRBV9 and TRBJ2-7, the full variable domain is DSGVTQTPKHLITATGQRVTLRCSPRSGDLSVYWYQQSLDQGLQFLIQYYNGEERAKGNILERFSAQQFPDLHSELNLSSLELGDSALYFCASSVASGGAYEQYFGPGTRLTVT.

The chain has TRBV6-1 and TRBJ2-5; 13 bases agree with TRBD2. Germline V gives CDR1 MNHNS, CDR2 SASEGT. V shed 4 bases, J shed 5 bases, and the junction held 7 bases outside the gene matches. This CDR3 contains 16 residues. The CDR3: CASSGFGLAGEETQYF. The CDR3 DNA reads as TGTGCCAGCAGTGGATTTGGACTAGCGGGGGAGGAGACCCAGTACTTC.

This chain links TRBV19 with TRBJ1-2; 7 nucleotides line up with TRBD1. The CDR3 contains 16 residues. Germline V CDR1 and CDR2: LNHDA, SQIVND (reference sequence). Losses at the gene ends were 3 bases for V and 0 bases for J; bases not matched to a gene: 7. The CDR3, as DNA: TGTGCCAGTAGTATCCTAAGGGGGCGAGCTAACTATGGCTACACCTTC. The encoded protein is CASSILRGRANYGYTF.

The chain uses TRBV11-2 and TRBJ2-5, with a tentative D call TRBD1 (7 bases). Germline assignment: CDR1 SGHAT and CDR2 FQNNGV. This CDR3 is built from 15 residues. V was trimmed by 7 bases and J by 10 bases, leaving 25 bases between them. The CDR3 DNA reads TGTGCCAGCAACCCGGAGGGGACAGCCTTTCGGGGCCAGTACTTC. This codes for CASNPEGTAFRGQYF.

This chain uses TRBV10-3 with TRBJ2-5, with 7 bases fitting TRBD1. CDR3 length: 16 amino acids. The germline CDR1 and CDR2 sequences are ENHRY and SYGVKD. Germline trimming cut 6 bases from V and 1 base from J; bases unmatched to any gene: 11. The CDR3 DNA follows: TGTGCCATCAGCTCCGGGACAGCAATTACCCAAGAGACCCAGTACTTC. Protein product: CAISSGTAITQETQYF.

V gene TRBV7-2 combines with J gene TRBJ1-1, with D possibly TRBD1 on 6 matching bases. Germline CDR1 reads SGHTA; CDR2 reads FQGNSA. Trimming took off 4 bases at V and 5 bases at J, with 11 bases between the two ends. The CDR3 consists of 13 residues. In DNA, the CDR3 is TGTGCCAGCAGCTGGGGGGGGGCTACTGAAGCTTTCTTT. It is translated as CASSWGGATEAFF.

The chain recombines TRBV6-6 with TRBJ1-2; 10 bases map to TRBD1. From germline, CDR1 is MNHNY and CDR2 SVGAGI (reference sequence). This CDR3 region has 13 residues. After removal of 5 bases from V and 7 bases from J, the junction contained 4 bases not matched to a gene. CDR3 sequence reads: CASSQGTGVGYTF. The CDR3 nucleotides read TGTGCCAGCAGTCAGGGGACAGGGGTTGGCTACACCTTC.

This chain joins TRBV18 and TRBJ2-2; the D call may be TRBD1 or TRBD2 (5 bases each). CDR3 length: 13 amino acids. Germline-derived CDR1 and CDR2 are KGHSH and LQKENI. V was clipped by 6 bases and J by 4 bases, with 9 bases between them. DNA of the CDR3: TGTGCCAGCTCGGGGGTCGCCACCGGGGAGCTGTTTTTT. Amino acids: CASSGVATGELFF.

The rearrangement joins TRBV19 to TRBJ2-3, with unresolved D. The V gene's germline CDR1 is LNHDA and CDR2 SQIVND (reference sequence). There are 13 residues in the CDR3. The germline V and J ends were trimmed by 4 bases and 0 bases, with 5 bases remaining between them. The CDR3, as DNA: TGTGCCAGTAGTAGGCAGAGCACAGATACGCAGTATTTT. This translates into CASSRQSTDTQYF.

This chain connects TRBV6-5 to TRBJ2-1; 13 bases are shared with TRBD2. Germline values: CDR1 MNHEY, CDR2 SVGAGI. The ends lost 8 bases at V and 9 bases at J; junction bases unmatched: 7. This CDR3 spans 14 amino acids. Here the CDR3 DNA reads TGTGCCAGCGGAGGACTAGCGGGAGTCGGTGAGCAGTTCTTC. Amino acids: CASGGLAGVGEQFF.

CDR3 loop: CASSTSGESPLHF. The DNA for the CDR3 is TGTGCCAGTAGTACATCGGGGGAGTCACCCCTCCACTTT. The chain joins TRBV19 to TRBJ1-6, with D possibly TRBD1 on 5 matching bases. This CDR3 has 13 residues. The germline CDR1 and CDR2 sequences are LNHDA and SQIVND (reference sequence). Trimming stripped 4 bases from V and 10 bases from J, with 11 bases between.

This clone was detected once. CDR3 bases: TGTGCCAGCAGCTGGACAGGGGCTAACTCCTATAATTCACCCCTCCACTTT. This codes for CASSWTGANSYNSPLHF. This chain uses TRBV5-5 with TRBJ1-6; 9 bases agree with TRBD1. This CDR3 is built from 17 residues. With V trimmed by 3 bases and J by 0 bases, 4 bases remained unmatched. Germline-derived CDR1 and CDR2 are SGHKS and YYEKEE (reference sequence).

The chain recombines TRBV7-9 with TRBJ2-7; possibly TRBD1 for D (6 bases). The germline V gene has CDR1 SEHNR and CDR2 FQNEAQ (reference sequence). This CDR3 is built from 14 residues. Between the trimmed V and J ends, which lost 2 bases and 5 bases, there was a span of 13 bases. The CDR3 is CASSLIRGEDEQYF. For the CDR3, the DNA is TGTGCCAGCAGCTTAATCAGGGGAGAGGACGAGCAGTACTTC.

This chain links TRBV5-1 with TRBJ1-1; possibly TRBD1 for D (6 bases). CDR1 SGHRS and CDR2 YFSETQ come from the germline V gene. The CDR3 is 16 amino acids. Trimming took off 4 bases at V and 4 bases at J, with 20 bases between the two ends. The CDR3 reads CASSPYRAGGGTEAFF. As DNA, the CDR3 is TGCGCCAGCAGCCCGTACAGGGCCGGGGGAGGCACTGAAGCTTTCTTT.

The rearrangement joins TRBV11-2 to TRBJ1-6; maybe TRBD1 (5 bases). Germline-derived CDR1 and CDR2 are SGHAT and FQNNGV. The CDR3 length is 17 residues. The ends were cut back, 0 bases at V and 1 base at J, with 10 bases in the middle. The CDR3 reads CASSLEVRESYNSPLHF. The CDR3 DNA reads TGTGCCAGCAGCTTAGAGGTCAGGGAGTCCTATAATTCACCCCTCCACTTT. Based on the CDR3 plus reference TRBV11-2 and TRBJ1-6, the full variable domain is EAGVAQSPRYKIIEKRQSVAFWCNPISGHATLYWYQQILGQGPKLLIQFQNNGVVDDSQLPKDRFSAERLKGVDSTLKIQPAKLEDSAVYLCASSLEVRESYNSPLHFGNGTRLTVT.

The rearrangement links TRBV7-3 to TRBJ2-2; D is uncertain. CDR3 length: 14 amino acids. V lost 1 base and J 7 bases, leaving 10 bases between the germline ends. Germline CDR1 SGHTA, CDR2 FQGTGA. The CDR3 bases are TGTGCCAGCAGCTTAATGGCGAATGACGGGGAGCTGTTTTTT. Amino acids: CASSLMANDGELFF. The full variable domain, with the rest looked up from reference TRBV7-3 and TRBJ2-2, is GAGVSQTPSNKVTEKGKYVELRCDPISGHTALYWYRQSLGQGPEFLIYFQGTGAADDSGLPNDRFFAVRPEGSVSTLKIQRTERGDSAVYLCASSLMANDGELFFGEGSRLTVL.